The 20 T cell receptor beta chains below all came from one sample that was sequenced in a study of T cells in localized non-small cell lung cancer. The table came from immunoSEQ multiplex PCR; TCRdb's copy has only in-frame clones and leaves some out. The sample yields approximately 37,000 clones, more than 85% seen once. The starting material was peripheral blood, obtained before any cancer treatment. The receptors here all came from a man aged 18 to 49 with stage I lung adenocarcinoma.

The chain recombines TRBV6-6 with TRBJ2-1; the match to TRBD2 covers 7 bases. CDR3 length: 15 amino acids. Germline CDR1 reads MNHNY; CDR2 reads SVGAGI (reference sequence). V lost 2 bases to trimming and J lost 6 bases; unmatched junction nucleotides: 7. CDR3 in amino acids: CASSYGGAGSNEQFF. In DNA, the CDR3 is TGTGCCAGCAGTTACGGAGGAGCGGGGAGCAATGAGCAGTTCTTC.

The V and J genes are TRBV2 and TRBJ1-3; D possibly corresponds to TRBD1 (5 bases). Trimming took off 3 bases at V and 0 bases at J, with 12 bases between the two ends. Germline CDR1 reads SNHLY; CDR2 reads FYNNEI. The CDR3 spans 16 residues. The CDR3 nucleotides read TGTGCCAGCAGTGACTGGTGGGGGAACTCTGGAAACACCATATATTTT. This sequence encodes CASSDWWGNSGNTIYF.

The chain carries TRBV6-1 and TRBJ1-4; TRBD1 agrees at 9 bases. The V segment lost 5 bases and the J segment 6 bases; nucleotides outside the gene matches: 7. The germline V gene has CDR1 MNHNS and CDR2 SASEGT. This CDR3 has 15 amino acids. CDR3 loop: CASSPLDRGDEKLFF. In DNA, the CDR3 is TGTGCCAGCAGTCCCCTGGACAGGGGAGATGAAAAACTGTTTTTT.

This clone was counted only a few times. The rearrangement joins TRBV6-5 to TRBJ1-6; a weak D match, TRBD1 (6 bases). Trimming pared 8 bases from V and 7 bases from J, leaving 12 bases between. Germline CDR1 MNHEY, CDR2 SVGAGI. The CDR3 extends over 13 amino acids. CDR3 DNA: TGTGCCAGCCGATCCGGGACAAATTCACCCCTCCACTTT. Encoded protein: CASRSGTNSPLHF.

The CDR3 loop is CASRGGIGNQPQHF. The CDR3 nucleotides are TGTGCCAGTAGGGGGGGGATTGGCAATCAGCCCCAGCATTTT. The chain has TRBV19 and TRBJ1-5; a weak D match, TRBD1 (5 bases). The CDR3 is 14 residues long. The germline V and J ends were trimmed by 6 bases and 2 bases, with 11 bases remaining between them. The V gene's germline CDR1 is LNHDA and CDR2 SQIVND (reference sequence).

V and J are TRBV2 and TRBJ2-1; the match to TRBD2 covers 8 bases. Germline V gene sequence: CDR1 SNHLY, CDR2 FYNNEI. J lost 9 bases, V lost 3 bases, and 7 bases had no gene match. This CDR3 spans 14 amino acids. The chain's CDR3 is CASSEGTRFGEQFF. DNA for the CDR3: TGTGCCAGCAGTGAGGGGACTAGGTTCGGTGAGCAGTTCTTC.

This chain connects TRBV5-6 to TRBJ1-1; possible D gene TRBD1, 6 bases. The CDR3 is 15 amino acids. The V and J ends lost 5 bases and 1 base respectively, with 15 bases between them. Looked up from germline, CDR1 is SGHDT and CDR2 is YYEEEE. The CDR3 region has the DNA TGTGCCAGCAGTCACAGGGCAAACAGGAACACTGAAGCTTTCTTT. Translated, it gives CASSHRANRNTEAFF.

This chain links TRBV9 with TRBJ2-5; D is unclear. Deletions cut 3 bases from V and 5 bases from J, with 8 bases between. The CDR3 spans 12 residues. CDR1 is SGDLS and CDR2 is YYNGEE in the germline V gene. This CDR3 reads CASSGKHETQYF. The CDR3 DNA reads as TGTGCCAGCAGCGGTAAACATGAGACCCAGTACTTC.

The chain carries TRBV4-3 and TRBJ1-1; D gene ambiguous. CDR1 and CDR2 (germline): LGHNA, YSLEER. Trimming cost V 3 bases and J 3 bases, with 11 bases left between them. The CDR3 is made up of 14 amino acids. The CDR3: CASSHRSPYTEAFF. CDR3 sequence (DNA): TGCGCCAGCAGCCATCGGTCCCCATACACTGAAGCTTTCTTT.

The chain joins TRBV7-2 to TRBJ2-2, with 8 bases identical to TRBD1. This CDR3 comprises 16 residues. V lost 1 base and J lost 6; bases outside the gene matches: 7. The germline V gene has CDR1 SGHTA and CDR2 FQGNSA. CDR3: CASSLVRGQRAGELFF. The CDR3 DNA reads as TGTGCCAGCAGCTTAGTCAGGGGGCAACGGGCCGGGGAGCTGTTTTTT.

The rearrangement joins TRBV9 to TRBJ2-3; no firm D call. There are 16 residues in the CDR3. V was trimmed by 0 bases and J by 0 bases, leaving 11 bases between them. Germline V lookup: CDR1 SGDLS, CDR2 YYNGEE. Here the CDR3 DNA reads TGTGCCAGCAGCGTAGGGGCGGCGAGGAGCACAGATACGCAGTATTTT. It is translated as CASSVGAARSTDTQYF.

In this sample, this clone turned up a few times. The V and J genes are TRBV28 and TRBJ1-1; no clear D gene. From germline, CDR1 is MDHEN and CDR2 SYDVKM. V lost 3 bases to trimming and J lost 1 base, with 9 bases between them. The CDR3 runs to 14 residues. CDR3 protein: CASSLRRGNTEAFF. The DNA of the CDR3 is TGTGCCAGCAGTTTGCGTAGAGGGAACACTGAAGCTTTCTTT.

This clone was picked up a small number of times. The rearrangement uses TRBV5-1 and TRBJ2-5; 7 nucleotides align to TRBD1. The J segment lost 2 bases and the V segment lost 3 bases, leaving 7 bases of the junction unmatched. Germline lookup yields CDR1 SGHRS and CDR2 YFSETQ. The CDR3 has 15 amino acids. CDR3 bases: TGCGCCAGCAGCTCCTTGGGACAGCAGCAAGAGACCCAGTACTTC. Its translation is CASSSLGQQQETQYF.

The V and J genes are TRBV5-1 and TRBJ2-1; weak D call: TRBD2 (7 bases). The CDR3 is made up of 15 amino acids. V was pared by 0 bases and J by 9 bases, with 16 bases between. Germline V gene data show CDR1 as SGHRS and CDR2 as YFSETQ. The CDR3: CASSLAGGRAGEQFF. CDR3 nucleotides: TGCGCCAGCAGCTTGGCCGGGGGGCGCGCTGGTGAGCAGTTCTTC.

This chain links TRBV5-5 with TRBJ1-4; D is possibly TRBD1 (5 bases). The germline gives CDR1 SGHKS, CDR2 YYEKEE (reference sequence). V was trimmed by 3 bases and J by 8 bases, leaving 11 bases between them. CDR3 length: 13 amino acids. CDR3 protein: CASSSLWGEKLFF. The CDR3 nucleotides read TGTGCCAGCAGCTCCCTGTGGGGGGAAAAACTGTTTTTT.

Only a few counts were recorded for this clone. The V call is TRBV7-3, the J call TRBJ1-1; perhaps TRBD1 as D (6 bases). Germline V gene sequence: CDR1 SGHTA, CDR2 FQGTGA. The CDR3 length is 16 residues. The V end lost 4 bases, the J end lost 3 bases, and 18 bases lay between the germline ends. DNA of the CDR3: TGTGCCAGCAGCTCGTCAACAGGGTTTCAGTACACTGAAGCTTTCTTT. It translates to CASSSSTGFQYTEAFF.

The chain carries TRBV28 and TRBJ1-2; 9 nucleotides agree with TRBD1. This CDR3 region has 14 residues. Germline CDR1 is MDHEN and CDR2 is SYDVKM. J lost 4 bases, V lost 6 bases, and 6 bases had no gene match. As DNA, the CDR3 is TGTGCCAGCAGGGCTGGACAGGGGTTCTATGGCTACACCTTC. Its translation: CASRAGQGFYGYTF.

The chain recombines TRBV15 with TRBJ1-1, with D possibly being TRBD1 (6 bases). Trimming removed 5 bases from V and 7 bases from J, with 11 bases in between. Germline CDR1 LNHNV, CDR2 YYDKDF (reference sequence). The CDR3 contains 12 residues. The CDR3 DNA is TGTGCCACCAGCCAGGGGTCCATTGAAGCTTTCTTT. This translates into CATSQGSIEAFF.

This rearrangement joins TRBV9 to TRBJ2-2; D unresolved. Germline V gives CDR1 SGDLS, CDR2 YYNGEE. The V and J ends lost 0 bases and 6 bases respectively, with 9 bases between them. This CDR3 has 14 residues. The CDR3 reads CASSVAYLAGELFF. The CDR3 nucleotides read TGTGCCAGCAGCGTAGCCTACTTAGCCGGGGAGCTGTTTTTT.

This rearrangement joins TRBV5-8 to TRBJ1-6; D might be TRBD1 (5 bases). Per the germline V gene, CDR1 is SGHTS and CDR2 is YDEGEE. The CDR3 has 14 amino acids. V was trimmed by 4 bases and J by 8 bases, leaving 13 bases between them. DNA for the CDR3: TGTGCCAGCAGCGACGGGGGATACGATTCACCCCTCCACTTT. Translating gives CASSDGGYDSPLHF.